Following are 16 T cell receptor beta chains from one sample sequenced in a study of identical twins. MiXCR was run by TCRdb on the 5' RACE reads, yielding one entry per CDR3 protein. The table shows roughly 250,000 distinct CDR3 sequences, with about an eighth occurring only once. Sequenced sample: memory (CD45RO+) T cells sorted from blood. The receptors come from a woman younger than 35 in good health.

V is TRBV27 and J is TRBJ1-6, with 9 bases aligning to TRBD1. Trimming cost V 7 bases and J 6 bases; bases outside gene matches: 4. Germline loops: CDR1 MNHEY, CDR2 SMNVEV (reference sequence). CDR3 size: 14 residues. Here the CDR3 DNA reads TGTGCCAGCACCAAGGGACAGGGTAATTCACCCCTCCACTTT. The encoded protein is CASTKGQGNSPLHF.

The table lists this clonotype with many counts. The chain's CDR3 is CASSLGLNSYNEQFF. DNA for the CDR3: TGTGCCAGCAGTTTAGGGCTCAACTCCTACAATGAGCAGTTCTTC. The rearrangement uses TRBV12-3 or TRBV12-4 and TRBJ2-1; no definite D call. This CDR3 region has 15 residues. The ends were cut back, 1 base at V and 0 bases at J, with 7 bases in the middle.

This clonotype showed up many times. The chain links TRBV12-3 or TRBV12-4 to TRBJ2-1, with a possible D match to TRBD1 (5 bases). V was pared by 1 base and J by 0 bases, with 7 bases between. The CDR3 consists of 15 residues. The CDR3 DNA reads TGTGCCAGCAGTTTAGACAGGAGCTCCTACAATGAGCAGTTCTTC. Encoded protein: CASSLDRSSYNEQFF.

This clonotype was seen ten or more times. The rearrangement uses TRBV11-3 and TRBJ2-5; D remains unclear. Germline-derived CDR1 and CDR2 are SGHNT and YENEEA. This CDR3 has 14 amino acids. V was trimmed by 1 base and J by 1 base, leaving 7 bases between them. The CDR3 protein is CASSLVVGQETQYF. CDR3 bases: TGTGCCAGCAGCTTAGTAGTCGGCCAAGAGACCCAGTACTTC.

This chain connects TRBV9 to TRBJ2-7; no definite D call. V was clipped by 1 base and J by 3 bases, with 14 bases between them. The CDR3 consists of 15 residues. The germline V gene has CDR1 SGDLS and CDR2 YYNGEE. The CDR3 region is CASSVNPGLGYEQYF. In DNA form, the CDR3 reads TGTGCCAGCAGCGTAAATCCCGGTCTGGGCTACGAGCAGTACTTC.

This clonotype came up a few times. V gene TRBV29-1 combines with J gene TRBJ1-1; perhaps TRBD1 as D (6 bases). Looked up from germline, CDR1 is SQVTM and CDR2 is ANQGSEA. The ends were cut back, 7 bases at V and 12 bases at J, with 18 bases in the middle. The CDR3 has 11 amino acids. DNA of the CDR3: TGCAGCGCCCCGTTCGGGGGGCAGACTTTCTTT. Protein product: CSAPFGGQTFF.

This sequence joins TRBV12-3 or TRBV12-4 and TRBJ1-1; D unclear. V lost 8 bases and J lost 0, with 13 bases in between. This CDR3 region has 14 residues. The CDR3 region is CASPSPQLNTEAFF. The CDR3 coding sequence is TGTGCCAGCCCCAGCCCCCAATTGAACACTGAAGCTTTCTTT.

This clonotype was found a few times. The chain is built from TRBV5-1 and TRBJ2-7; the match to TRBD2 covers 8 bases. Germline CDR1 and CDR2: SGHRS and YFSETQ. The ends lost 2 bases at V and 2 bases at J; junction bases unmatched: 9. There are 16 residues in the CDR3. The CDR3 DNA is TGCGCCAGCAGCTTAAGTTCAGCGGGAGATCCCTACGAGCAGTACTTC. Protein product: CASSLSSAGDPYEQYF.

This clonotype has only a few counts. The chain combines TRBV7-2 with TRBJ2-7, with 13 nucleotides matching TRBD2. The CDR3 spans 15 residues. Trimming cost V 1 base and J 9 bases; bases outside gene matches: 6. CDR1 is SGHTA and CDR2 is FQGNSA in the germline V gene. CDR3 coding DNA: TGTGCCAGCAGCTTAGAACTAGCGGGAGGGGTACGGCAGTACTTC. As protein: CASSLELAGGVRQYF.

The rearrangement joins TRBV11-2 to TRBJ2-3, with a weak D call TRBD1 (6 bases). The CDR3 runs to 14 residues. Looked up from germline, CDR1 is SGHAT and CDR2 is FQNNGV. Deletions cut 1 base from V and 4 bases from J, with 9 bases between. The CDR3 is CASSLVGAADTQYF. As DNA, the CDR3 is TGTGCCAGCAGCTTAGTGGGGGCGGCAGATACGCAGTATTTT. The full variable domain, its missing parts supplied by reference TRBV11-2 and TRBJ2-3, is EAGVAQSPRYKIIEKRQSVAFWCNPISGHATLYWYQQILGQGPKLLIQFQNNGVVDDSQLPKDRFSAERLKGVDSTLKIQPAKLEDSAVYLCASSLVGAADTQYFGPGTRLTVL.

This clonotype was observed a few times. The CDR3 is CASSNPFYGTEAFF. In DNA form, the CDR3 reads TGTGCCAGCAGTAACCCTTTCTACGGGACTGAAGCTTTCTTT. This chain connects TRBV12-3 or TRBV12-4 to TRBJ1-1; D is uncertain. V was shortened by 5 bases and J by 5 bases, with 15 bases between the two germline ends. This CDR3 comprises 14 residues.

This clonotype was picked up a small number of times. The chain combines TRBV7-3 with TRBJ2-3; 9 bases agree with TRBD2. CDR3 length equals 15 residues. V was clipped by 2 bases and J by 8 bases; unmatched bases: 8. Germline V gene sequence: CDR1 SGHTA, CDR2 FQGTGA. The chain's CDR3 is CASSLPRGGPVTQYF. In nucleotides, the CDR3 is TGTGCCAGCAGCTTACCGCGGGGGGGTCCGGTTACGCAGTATTTT. Combining the CDR3 with reference TRBV7-3 and TRBJ2-3 gives the whole variable domain GAGVSQTPSNKVTEKGKYVELRCDPISGHTALYWYRQSLGQGPEFLIYFQGTGAADDSGLPNDRFFAVRPEGSVSTLKIQRTERGDSAVYLCASSLPRGGPVTQYFGPGTRLTVL.

This clonotype was seen a few times. The chain has TRBV12-3 or TRBV12-4 and TRBJ2-2, with D unresolved. The CDR3 covers 14 residues. Trimming stripped 3 bases from V and 10 bases from J, with 15 bases between. The DNA for the CDR3 is TGTGCCAGCAGTTTGTTTGGGGTTCAAGAGGAGCTGTTTTTT. Protein sequence: CASSLFGVQEELFF.

This clonotype has only a few counts. The chain is built from TRBV19 and TRBJ2-5, with 13 nucleotides matching TRBD2. This CDR3 spans 17 amino acids. From germline, CDR1 is LNHDA and CDR2 SQIVND (reference sequence). V lost 4 bases, J lost 3 bases, and 8 bases stayed unmatched. The CDR3 DNA reads as TGTGCCAGTAGTAGTCCCGGACTAGCGGGAGTCGAAGAGACCCAGTACTTC. Translation: CASSSPGLAGVEETQYF.

This clonotype was seen repeatedly, ten times or more. V gene TRBV27 combines with J gene TRBJ1-5; 8 nucleotides match TRBD1. Germline assignment: CDR1 MNHEY and CDR2 SMNVEV (reference sequence). The V and J ends lost 3 bases and 2 bases, in that order; junction bases with no gene match: 12. The CDR3 spans 18 residues. The chain's CDR3 is CASSLISGGGSGNQPQHF. The CDR3 DNA follows: TGTGCCAGCAGTTTGATTTCAGGGGGCGGATCGGGCAATCAGCCCCAGCATTTT.

This clonotype was counted a few times. The chain employs TRBV20-1 and TRBJ2-3, with D perhaps matching TRBD2 (5 bases). The CDR3 is 14 amino acids. Trimming left V 5 bases short and J 2 bases short, with 14 bases between. Germline-derived CDR1 and CDR2 are DFQATT and SNEGSKA (reference sequence). CDR3 residues: CSAGLREITDTQYF. The CDR3, as DNA: TGCAGTGCTGGTCTAAGGGAGATCACAGATACGCAGTATTTT.